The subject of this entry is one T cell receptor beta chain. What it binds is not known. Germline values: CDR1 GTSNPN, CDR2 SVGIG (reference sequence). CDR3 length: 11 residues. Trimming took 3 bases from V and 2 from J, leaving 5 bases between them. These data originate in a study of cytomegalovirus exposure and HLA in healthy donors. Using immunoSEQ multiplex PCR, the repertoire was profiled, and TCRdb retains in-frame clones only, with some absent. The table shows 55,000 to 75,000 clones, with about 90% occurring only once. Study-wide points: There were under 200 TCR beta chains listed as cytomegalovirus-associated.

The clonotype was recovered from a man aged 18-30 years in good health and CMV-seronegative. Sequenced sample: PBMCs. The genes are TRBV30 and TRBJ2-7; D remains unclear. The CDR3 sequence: CAWRHTYEQYF. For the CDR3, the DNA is TGTGCCTGGAGGCACACCTACGAGCAGTACTTC.